This TCR beta chain was documented in a study of T-cell memory formation after mild COVID-19. Study details: For the most part, TCR clusters were specific to one donor. Study results and caveats: Contracting CD4+ clones lay largely in CM and EM, with CD8+ ones residing in EMRA. Memory sampled before infection contained some responding clones, suggesting cross-reactive memory joined. SARS-CoV-2 specificity was not confirmed for second-wave clones peaking on day 37.

This clonotype appeared a few times. Its antigen is unidentified. Germline V gene data show CDR1 as SGHVS and CDR2 as FQNEAQ. Unmatched junction bases numbered 5, after V lost 4 bases and J lost 7 bases. The CDR3 runs to 14 residues. TCRdb analysed the 5' RACE reads with MiXCR anew, one entry per CDR3 protein. The table shows fewer than 150,000 distinct CDR3 sequences, with about a sixth occurring only once. Sequencing used PBMCs or a T cell subset sorted from them (not recorded which). This receptor was identified in a man in his late teens or twenties who had mild COVID-19 (a few samples of this study predate the infection). Cell type and time point are not known. The chain recombines TRBV7-8 with TRBJ1-5; 9 bases fit TRBD1. The CDR3, as DNA: TGTGCCAGCAGCTCGGACAGGGGAGGGCAGCCCCAGCATTTT. Its protein is CASSSDRGGQPQHF.